One T cell receptor (beta chain) is described in this entry. Antigen specificity is unknown. This sample was included in a study of cytomegalovirus exposure and HLA in healthy donors. Study-level results: An Asian-associated ancestry cluster reportedly showed fewer N-insertions than the roughly 700-donor mean in a later analysis.

The PCR was carried out with 60 Vbeta primers and 13 Jbeta primers. Data came from immunoSEQ multiplex PCR; TCRdb stores just in-frame clones and leaves some out. This repertoire shows some 170,000 clones, 77% found once; its top ten account for roughly 3.5%. The receptor was isolated from a woman aged 55-69 years in good health and CMV-seropositive. Sequences were obtained from PBMCs.

The CDR3 spells CASSYREPSYEQYF. The CDR3, as DNA: TGTGCCAGCAGTTACAGGGAGCCTTCCTACGAGCAGTACTTC. This sequence joins TRBV6-5 and TRBJ2-7; D perhaps matches TRBD2 (5 bases). This CDR3 has 14 amino acids. The germline V gene encodes CDR1 MNHEY and CDR2 SVGAGI. Trimming left V 2 bases short and J 1 base short, with 9 bases between.